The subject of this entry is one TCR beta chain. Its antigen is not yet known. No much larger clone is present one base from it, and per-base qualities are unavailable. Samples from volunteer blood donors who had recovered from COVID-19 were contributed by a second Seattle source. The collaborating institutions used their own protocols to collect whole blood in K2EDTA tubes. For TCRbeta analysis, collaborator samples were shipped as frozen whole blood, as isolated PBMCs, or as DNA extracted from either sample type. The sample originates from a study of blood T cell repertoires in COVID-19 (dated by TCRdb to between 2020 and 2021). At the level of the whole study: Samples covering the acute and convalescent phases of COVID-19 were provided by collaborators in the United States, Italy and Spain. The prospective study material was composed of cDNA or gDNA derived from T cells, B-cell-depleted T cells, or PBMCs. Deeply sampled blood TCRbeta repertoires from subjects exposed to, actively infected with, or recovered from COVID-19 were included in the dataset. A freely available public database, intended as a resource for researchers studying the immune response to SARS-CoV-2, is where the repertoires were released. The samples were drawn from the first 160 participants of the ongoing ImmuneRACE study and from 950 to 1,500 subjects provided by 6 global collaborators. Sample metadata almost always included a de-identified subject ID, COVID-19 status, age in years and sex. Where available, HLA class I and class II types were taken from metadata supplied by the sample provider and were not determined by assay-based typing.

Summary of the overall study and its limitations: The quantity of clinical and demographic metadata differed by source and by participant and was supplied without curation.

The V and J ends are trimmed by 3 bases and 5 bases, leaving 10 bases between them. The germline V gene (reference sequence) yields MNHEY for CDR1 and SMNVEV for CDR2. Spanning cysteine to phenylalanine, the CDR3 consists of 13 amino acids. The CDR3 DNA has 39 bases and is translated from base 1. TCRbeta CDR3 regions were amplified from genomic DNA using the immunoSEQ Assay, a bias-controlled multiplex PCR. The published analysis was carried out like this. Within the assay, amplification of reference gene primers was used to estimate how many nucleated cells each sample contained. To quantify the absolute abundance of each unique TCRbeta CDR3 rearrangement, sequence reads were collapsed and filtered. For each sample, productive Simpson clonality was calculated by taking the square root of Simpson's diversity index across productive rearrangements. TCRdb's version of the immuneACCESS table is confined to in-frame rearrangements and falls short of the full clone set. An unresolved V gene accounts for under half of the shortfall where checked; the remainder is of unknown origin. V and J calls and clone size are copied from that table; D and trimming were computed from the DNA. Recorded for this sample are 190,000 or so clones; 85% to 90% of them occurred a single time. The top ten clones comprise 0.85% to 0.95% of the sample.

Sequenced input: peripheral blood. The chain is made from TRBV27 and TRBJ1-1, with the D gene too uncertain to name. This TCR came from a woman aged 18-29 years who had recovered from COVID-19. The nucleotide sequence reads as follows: TGTGCCAGCAGTTTTGGTCGGGGAACTGAAGCTTTCTTT. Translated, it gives CASSFGRGTEAFF.